This T cell receptor beta chain was recovered during a study of cytomegalovirus exposure and HLA in healthy donors. On the study more broadly: The same platform used for the 600 to 750 first-cohort repertoires was also used for the 120 validation repertoires, as a later analysis reported.

On this clone: What it recognizes is unknown.

Broader study findings: First-cohort TCR clusters tended to co-occur in the 120 or so validation repertoires, a later analysis found. According to the study, approximately 150 TCR beta chains were cytomegalovirus-associated.

Data came from immunoSEQ multiplex PCR; TCRdb stores just in-frame clones and leaves some out. The sample contains 100,000 to 150,000 clones, 89% of which appear only once. The clonotype originates from a woman aged 18-29 years in good health and CMV-seronegative. What was sequenced was PBMCs.

CDR3 protein: CASSEVGLAGVGAGELFF. The DNA of the CDR3 is TGTGCCAGCAGTGAAGTTGGACTAGCGGGAGTGGGGGCCGGGGAGCTGTTTTTT. V usage is TRBV2 and J usage is TRBJ2-2, with 13 bases matching TRBD2. CDR1 and CDR2 from the germline V gene are SNHLY and FYNNEI. With V trimmed by 1 base and J by 6 bases, 8 bases remained unmatched. The CDR3 is 18 amino acids.